This T cell receptor beta chain was retrieved from a study of shared clonotypes between healthy human individuals. The donors, all of them Caucasian adults, lived in Nashville, Tennessee. Investigators divided CD4+ cells into CD45RA+ naive and CD45RA-negative memory subsets. V was shortened by 4 bases and J by 5 bases, with 8 bases between the two germline ends. From germline, CDR1 is MNHNS and CDR2 SASEGT. This CDR3 contains 12 residues. Assay used: immunoSEQ multiplex PCR; TCRdb lists only in-frame clones, some missing. The repertoire holds some 2,400,000 clones, with approximately 95% as singletons.

The clonotype comes from a man aged 18 to 29 in good health. The chain combines TRBV6-1 with TRBJ2-5; D call uncertain. The sequenced sample was naive CD4+ T cells sorted from blood. Subset of the sample: CD45RA+ positively selected. In DNA, the CDR3 is TGTGCCAGCAGTGTTAATATGGAGACCCAGTACTTC. Protein: CASSVNMETQYF.